This T cell receptor beta chain was observed in a study of lymphopenia after photon versus proton radiotherapy. The study, taken as a whole, reports: In patients who died, overall survival fell as post-nadir TCR diversity dropped more. Post-nadir diversity loss with photons came from oligoclonal expansion, particularly CD8+ Temra cells. Better survival with proton therapy was suggested as possible, not demonstrated.

Trimming shortened V by 2 bases and J by 11 bases, and 12 bases separated the two germline ends. In germline, CDR1 is WSHSY, CDR2 SAAADI. The CDR3 runs 12 residues. Clones were sequenced by immunoSEQ multiplex PCR, and TCRdb holds only the in-frame ones, with some missing. The table records about 70,000 clones, about 87% of them present only once. Turning to this clone: Its antigen is currently unknown.

The sample consisted of peripheral blood, taken from a patient treated with proton-based radiotherapy. This TCR derives from an older man with esophageal cancer. This chain connects TRBV10-2 to TRBJ1-2; perhaps TRBD1 as D (5 bases). The CDR3 loop is CASSEGERGYTF. In DNA, the CDR3 is TGCGCCAGCAGTGAGGGGGAAAGGGGTTACACCTTC.